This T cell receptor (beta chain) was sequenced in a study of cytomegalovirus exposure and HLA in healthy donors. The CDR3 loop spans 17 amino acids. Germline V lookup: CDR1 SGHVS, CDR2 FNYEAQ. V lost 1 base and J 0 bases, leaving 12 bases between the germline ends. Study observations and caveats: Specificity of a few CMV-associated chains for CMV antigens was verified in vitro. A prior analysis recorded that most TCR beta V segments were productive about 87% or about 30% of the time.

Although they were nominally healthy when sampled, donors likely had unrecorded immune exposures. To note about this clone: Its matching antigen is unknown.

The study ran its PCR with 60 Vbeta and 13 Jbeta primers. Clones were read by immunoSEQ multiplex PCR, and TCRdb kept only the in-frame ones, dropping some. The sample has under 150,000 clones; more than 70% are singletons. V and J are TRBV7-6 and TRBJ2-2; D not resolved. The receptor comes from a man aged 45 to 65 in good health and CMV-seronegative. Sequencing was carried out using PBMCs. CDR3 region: CASSLVPAGSNTGELFF. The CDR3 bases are TGTGCCAGCAGCTTAGTTCCCGCAGGATCGAACACCGGGGAGCTGTTTTTT.